A single sample is the source of the 15 T cell receptor beta chains below, sequenced in a study of T cell responses to AZD1222 COVID-19 vaccine. Data came from immunoSEQ multiplex PCR; TCRdb stores just in-frame clones and leaves some out. Among 140,000 to 150,000 clones listed, about 91% were seen once. Sequencing used peripheral blood, obtained on day 0 of AZD1222 vaccination. The receptors shown here come from an adult in good health.

This chain uses TRBV7-8 with TRBJ2-5, with 12 bases lining up with TRBD1. Germline V gives CDR1 SGHVS, CDR2 FQNEAQ. The J segment lost 4 bases and the V segment lost 8 bases, leaving 5 bases of the junction unmatched. This CDR3 has 14 amino acids. In DNA, the CDR3 is TGTGCCAGCGGGGGACAGGGGGCCCGAGAGACCCAGTACTTC. This codes for CASGGQGARETQYF.

The J gene is TRBJ2-2, the V gene TRBV7-2; D uncertain. The CDR3 spans 15 residues. The V gene's germline CDR1 is SGHTA and CDR2 FQGNSA. V gave up 2 bases and J gave up 5 bases, with 12 bases separating them. The CDR3 nucleotides read TGTGCCAGCAGCTTAAAACGAGGCGGAACCGGGGAGCTGTTTTTT. Translation gives CASSLKRGGTGELFF.

The rearrangement links TRBV5-6 to TRBJ1-5; D is possibly TRBD1 (5 bases). CDR3 length equals 15 residues. V was trimmed by 2 bases and J by 4 bases, leaving 13 bases between them. Germline lookup yields CDR1 SGHDT and CDR2 YYEEEE. The DNA of the CDR3 is TGTGCCAGCAGCTTTAAGTGGGGGGGTAATCAGCCCCAGCATTTT. Protein sequence: CASSFKWGGNQPQHF. Variable domain in full (rest from reference TRBV5-6 and TRBJ1-5): DAGVTQSPTHLIKTRGQQVTLRCSPKSGHDTVSWYQQALGQGPQFIFQYYEEEERQRGNFPDRFSGHQFPNYSSELNVNALLLGDSALYLCASSFKWGGNQPQHFGDGTRLSIL.

The chain carries TRBV5-5 and TRBJ2-1, with D possibly being TRBD2 (6 bases). The CDR3 has 16 amino acids. CDR1 SGHKS and CDR2 YYEKEE come from the germline V gene (reference sequence). Trimming took 4 bases from V and 0 from J, leaving 14 bases between them. CDR3 sequence reads: CASSVERVSSYNEQFF. The DNA of the CDR3 is TGTGCCAGCAGCGTAGAGCGGGTATCCTCCTACAATGAGCAGTTCTTC.

On this clone: The junction does not match germline at one end; this may be a read error. The chain joins TRBV18 to TRBJ1-6; 10 nucleotides align to TRBD1. Germline loops: CDR1 KGHSH, CDR2 LQKENI. This CDR3 has 18 amino acids. The CDR3 nucleotides are TGTGTCAGCTCACCACGACAGGGGGCTACGTCCTATAATTCACCCCTCCACTTT. Residues: CVSSPRQGATSYNSPLHF.

The chain employs TRBV5-1 and TRBJ2-6, with no clear D. The CDR3 covers 17 residues. V shed 3 bases and J shed 2 bases, with 15 bases lying between them. Germline V gives CDR1 SGHRS, CDR2 YFSETQ. The CDR3 reads CASSWGLEAAGANVLTF. The CDR3 bases are TGCGCCAGCAGCTGGGGATTAGAGGCGGCTGGGGCCAACGTCCTGACTTTC.

The CDR3: CASSLSDSGHQPQHF. DNA of the CDR3: TGTGCCAGCAGCCTATCGGACTCGGGCCATCAGCCCCAGCATTTT. V and J are TRBV7-8 and TRBJ1-5; no firm D call. Germline lookup yields CDR1 SGHVS and CDR2 FQNEAQ. The CDR3 loop spans 15 amino acids. Trimming pared 5 bases from V and 5 bases from J, leaving 16 bases between. The variable domain in full, completed from reference TRBV7-8 and TRBJ1-5, reads GAGVSQSPRYKVAKRGQDVALRCDPISGHVSLFWYQQALGQGPEFLTYFQNEAQLDKSGLPSDRFFAERPEGSVSTLKIQRTQQEDSAVYLCASSLSDSGHQPQHFGDGTRLSIL.

This chain links TRBV30 with TRBJ2-3; no reliable D call. This CDR3 is built from 13 residues. Trimming took 2 bases from V and 2 from J, leaving 8 bases between them. CDR1 GTSNPN and CDR2 SVGIG come from the germline V gene (reference sequence). The CDR3 here is CAWSLTPTDTQYF. The CDR3 coding sequence is TGTGCCTGGAGTCTTACCCCCACAGATACGCAGTATTTT.

The CDR3 DNA sequence: TGTGCCAGCAGTGACGGTCAGTCCGCGGGTGGCTACACCTTC. This gives the protein CASSDGQSAGGYTF. The chain is built from TRBV6-4 and TRBJ1-2; D remains unclear. This CDR3 region has 14 residues. V was cut by 2 bases and J by 7 bases, with 14 bases left in between. Germline V CDR1 and CDR2: MRHNA, SNTAGT.

The rearrangement joins TRBV7-2 to TRBJ2-5; TRBD1 matches 8 bases. The CDR3 length is 15 residues. In germline, CDR1 is SGHTA, CDR2 FQGNSA. The V and J ends lost 5 bases and 4 bases, in that order; junction bases with no gene match: 9. The CDR3: CASSQDRGLGETQYF. The CDR3 DNA sequence: TGTGCCAGCAGCCAAGACAGGGGTCTAGGAGAGACCCAGTACTTC.

This clone was found once. This chain joins TRBV7-2 and TRBJ1-2; D gene uncertain. V lost 6 bases to trimming and J lost 2 bases, with 13 bases between them. The CDR3 loop spans 14 amino acids. Germline lookup yields CDR1 SGHTA and CDR2 FQGNSA. CDR3 in amino acids: CASRPPGRNYGYTF. The CDR3 nucleotides read TGTGCCAGCAGGCCCCCTGGGAGAAACTATGGCTACACCTTC.

The rearrangement links TRBV5-4 to TRBJ2-2; D ambiguous. Per the germline V gene, CDR1 is SGHNT and CDR2 is YYREEE (reference sequence). V was pared by 0 bases and J by 6 bases, with 3 bases between. The length of the CDR3 is 12 residues. CDR3 sequence reads: CASSLDSGELFF. For the CDR3, the DNA is TGTGCCAGCAGCTTGGATTCCGGGGAGCTGTTTTTT.

The chain links TRBV5-8 to TRBJ2-3, with 8 positions matching TRBD1. Unmatched junction bases numbered 2, after V lost 2 bases and J lost 0 bases. The length of the CDR3 is 15 residues. The V gene's germline CDR1 is SGHTS and CDR2 YDEGEE. The CDR3 protein is CASSFHRGSTDTQYF. The CDR3 nucleotides read TGTGCCAGCAGCTTCCACAGGGGGAGCACAGATACGCAGTATTTT.

The V gene is TRBV6-5, the J gene TRBJ2-1; TRBD1 might be the D (5 bases). V gave up 2 bases and J gave up 0 bases, with 8 bases separating them. This CDR3 contains 15 residues. Per the germline V gene, CDR1 is MNHEY and CDR2 is SVGAGI. The CDR3: CASSYRGLSYNEQFF. CDR3 in DNA: TGTGCCAGCAGTTACAGGGGCCTCTCCTACAATGAGCAGTTCTTC.

The CDR3 protein is CASSLDGWGTNEKLFF. The CDR3 DNA reads TGTGCCAGCAGCTTGGACGGGTGGGGAACTAATGAAAAACTGTTTTTT. V is TRBV5-6 and J is TRBJ1-4; no clear D gene. The germline CDR1 and CDR2 sequences are SGHDT and YYEEEE. The CDR3 loop spans 16 amino acids. The V end was cut by 0 bases, the J end by 1 base, with 10 bases between. The complete variable domain, with remaining parts taken from reference TRBV5-6 and TRBJ1-4, reads DAGVTQSPTHLIKTRGQQVTLRCSPKSGHDTVSWYQQALGQGPQFIFQYYEEEERQRGNFPDRFSGHQFPNYSSELNVNALLLGDSALYLCASSLDGWGTNEKLFFGSGTQLSVL.